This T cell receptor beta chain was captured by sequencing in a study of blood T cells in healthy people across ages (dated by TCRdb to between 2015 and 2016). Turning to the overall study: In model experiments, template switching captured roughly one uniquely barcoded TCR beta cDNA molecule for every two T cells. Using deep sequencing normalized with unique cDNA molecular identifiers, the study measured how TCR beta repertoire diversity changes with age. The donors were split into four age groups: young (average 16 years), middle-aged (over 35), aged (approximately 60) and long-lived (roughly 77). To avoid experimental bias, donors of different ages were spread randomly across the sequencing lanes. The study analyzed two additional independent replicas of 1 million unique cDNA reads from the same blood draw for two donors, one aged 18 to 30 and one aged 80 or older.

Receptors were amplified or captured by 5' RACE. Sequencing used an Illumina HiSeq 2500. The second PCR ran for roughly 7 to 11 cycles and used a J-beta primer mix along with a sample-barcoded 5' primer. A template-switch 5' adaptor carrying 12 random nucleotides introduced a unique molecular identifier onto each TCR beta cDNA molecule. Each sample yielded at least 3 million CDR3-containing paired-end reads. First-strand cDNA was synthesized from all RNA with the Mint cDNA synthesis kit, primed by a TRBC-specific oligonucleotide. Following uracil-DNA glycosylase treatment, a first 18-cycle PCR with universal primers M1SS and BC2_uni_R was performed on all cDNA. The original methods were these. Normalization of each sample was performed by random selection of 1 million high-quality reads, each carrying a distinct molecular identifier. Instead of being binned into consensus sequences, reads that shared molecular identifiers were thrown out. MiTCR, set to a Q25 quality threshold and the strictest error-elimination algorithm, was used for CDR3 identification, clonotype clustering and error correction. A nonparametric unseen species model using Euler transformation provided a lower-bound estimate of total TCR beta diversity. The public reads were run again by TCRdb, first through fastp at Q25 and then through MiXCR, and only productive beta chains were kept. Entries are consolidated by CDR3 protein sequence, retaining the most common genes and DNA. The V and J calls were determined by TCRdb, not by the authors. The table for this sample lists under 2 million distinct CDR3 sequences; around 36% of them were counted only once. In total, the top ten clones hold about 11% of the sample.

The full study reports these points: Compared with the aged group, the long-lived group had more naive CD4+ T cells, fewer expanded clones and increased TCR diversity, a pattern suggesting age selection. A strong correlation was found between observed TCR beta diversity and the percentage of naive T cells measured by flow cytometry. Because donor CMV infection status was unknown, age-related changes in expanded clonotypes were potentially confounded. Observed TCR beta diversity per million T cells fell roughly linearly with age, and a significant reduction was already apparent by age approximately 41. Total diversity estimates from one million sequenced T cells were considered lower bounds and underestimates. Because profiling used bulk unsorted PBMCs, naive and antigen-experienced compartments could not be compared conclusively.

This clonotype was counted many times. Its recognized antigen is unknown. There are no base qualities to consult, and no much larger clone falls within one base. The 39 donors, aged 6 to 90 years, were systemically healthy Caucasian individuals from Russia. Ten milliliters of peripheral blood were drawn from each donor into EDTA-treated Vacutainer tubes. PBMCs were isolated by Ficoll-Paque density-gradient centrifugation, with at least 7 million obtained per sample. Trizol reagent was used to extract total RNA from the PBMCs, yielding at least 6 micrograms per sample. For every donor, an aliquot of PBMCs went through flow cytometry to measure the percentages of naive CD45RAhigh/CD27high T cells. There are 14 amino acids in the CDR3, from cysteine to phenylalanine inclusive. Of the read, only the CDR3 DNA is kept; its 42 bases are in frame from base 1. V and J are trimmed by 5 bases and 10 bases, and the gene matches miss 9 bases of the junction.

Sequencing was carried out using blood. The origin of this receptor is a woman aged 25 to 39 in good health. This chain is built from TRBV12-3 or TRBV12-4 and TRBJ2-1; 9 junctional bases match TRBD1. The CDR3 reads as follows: CASSPGQGVGEQFF. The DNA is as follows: TGTGCCAGCAGTCCGGGACAGGGAGTGGGAGAGCAGTTCTTC.